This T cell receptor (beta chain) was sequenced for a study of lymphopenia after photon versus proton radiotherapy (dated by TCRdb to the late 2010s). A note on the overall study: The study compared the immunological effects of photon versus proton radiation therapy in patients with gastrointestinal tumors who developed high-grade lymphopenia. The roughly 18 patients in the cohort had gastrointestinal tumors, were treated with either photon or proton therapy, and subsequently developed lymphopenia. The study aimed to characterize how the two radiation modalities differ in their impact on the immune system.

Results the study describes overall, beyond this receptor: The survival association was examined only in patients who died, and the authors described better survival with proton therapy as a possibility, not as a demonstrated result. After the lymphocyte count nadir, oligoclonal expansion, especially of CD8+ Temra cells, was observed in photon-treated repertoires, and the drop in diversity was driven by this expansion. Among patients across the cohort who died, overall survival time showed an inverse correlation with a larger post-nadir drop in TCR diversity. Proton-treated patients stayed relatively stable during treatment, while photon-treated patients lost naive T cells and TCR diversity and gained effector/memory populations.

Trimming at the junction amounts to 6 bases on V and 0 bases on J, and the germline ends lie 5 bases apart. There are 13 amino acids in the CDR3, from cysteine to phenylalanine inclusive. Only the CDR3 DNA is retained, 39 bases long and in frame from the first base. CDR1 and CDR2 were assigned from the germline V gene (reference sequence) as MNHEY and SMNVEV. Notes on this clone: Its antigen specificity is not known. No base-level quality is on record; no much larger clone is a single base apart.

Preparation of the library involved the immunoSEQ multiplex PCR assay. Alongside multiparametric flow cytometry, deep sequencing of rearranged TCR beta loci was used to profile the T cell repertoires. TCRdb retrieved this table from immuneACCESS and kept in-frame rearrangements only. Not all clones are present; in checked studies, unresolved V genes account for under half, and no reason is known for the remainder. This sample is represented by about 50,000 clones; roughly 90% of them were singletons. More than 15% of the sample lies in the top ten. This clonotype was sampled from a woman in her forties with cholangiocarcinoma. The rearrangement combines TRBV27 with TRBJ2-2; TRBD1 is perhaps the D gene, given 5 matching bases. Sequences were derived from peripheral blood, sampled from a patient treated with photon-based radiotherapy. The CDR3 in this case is CASRGPNTGELFF. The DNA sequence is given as TGTGCCAGCAGGGGGCCGAACACCGGGGAGCTGTTTTTT.